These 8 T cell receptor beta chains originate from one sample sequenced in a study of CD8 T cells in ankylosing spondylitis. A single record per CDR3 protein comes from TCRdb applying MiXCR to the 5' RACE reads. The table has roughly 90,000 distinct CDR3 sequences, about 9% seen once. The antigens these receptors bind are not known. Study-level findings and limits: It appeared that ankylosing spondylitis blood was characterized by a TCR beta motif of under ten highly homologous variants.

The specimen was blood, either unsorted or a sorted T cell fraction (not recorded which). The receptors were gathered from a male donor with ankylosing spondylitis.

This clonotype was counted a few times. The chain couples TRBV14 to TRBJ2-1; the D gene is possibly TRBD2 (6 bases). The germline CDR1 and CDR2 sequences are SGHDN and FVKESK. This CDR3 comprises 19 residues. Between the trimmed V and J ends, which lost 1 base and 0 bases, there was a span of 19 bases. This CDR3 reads CASSQVWGVAATSYNEQFF. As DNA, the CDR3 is TGTGCCAGCAGCCAAGTGTGGGGAGTAGCGGCCACCTCCTACAATGAGCAGTTCTTC.

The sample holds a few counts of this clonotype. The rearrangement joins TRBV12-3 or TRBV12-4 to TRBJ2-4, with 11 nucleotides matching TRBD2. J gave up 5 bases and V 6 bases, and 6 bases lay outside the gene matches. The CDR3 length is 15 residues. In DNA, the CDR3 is TGTGCCAGCAGGGGGACTAGCGGAAATCAAAACATTCAGTACTTC. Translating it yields CASRGTSGNQNIQYF.

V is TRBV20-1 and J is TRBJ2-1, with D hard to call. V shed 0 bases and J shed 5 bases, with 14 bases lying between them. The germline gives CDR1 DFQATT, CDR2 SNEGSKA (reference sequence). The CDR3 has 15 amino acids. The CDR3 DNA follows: TGCAGTGCTAGAGATTGGCAGGTGATCGACAATGAGCAGTTCTTC. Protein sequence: CSARDWQVIDNEQFF.

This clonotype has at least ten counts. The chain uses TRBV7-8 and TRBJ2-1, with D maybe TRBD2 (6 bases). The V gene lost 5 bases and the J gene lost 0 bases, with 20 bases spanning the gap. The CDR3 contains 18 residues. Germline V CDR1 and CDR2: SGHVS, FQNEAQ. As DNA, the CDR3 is TGTGCCAGCAGCCCTGAGGGAGGCCAGCTGAGCTCCTACAATGAGCAGTTCTTC. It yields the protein CASSPEGGQLSSYNEQFF. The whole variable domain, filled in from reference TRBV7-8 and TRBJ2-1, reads GAGVSQSPRYKVAKRGQDVALRCDPISGHVSLFWYQQALGQGPEFLTYFQNEAQLDKSGLPSDRFFAERPEGSVSTLKIQRTQQEDSAVYLCASSPEGGQLSSYNEQFFGPGTRLTVL.

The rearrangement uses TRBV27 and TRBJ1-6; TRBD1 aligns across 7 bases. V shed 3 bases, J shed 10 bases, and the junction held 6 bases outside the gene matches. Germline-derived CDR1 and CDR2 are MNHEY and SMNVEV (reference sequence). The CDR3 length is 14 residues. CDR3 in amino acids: CASSLTGLMSPLHF. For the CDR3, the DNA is TGTGCCAGCAGTTTGACAGGGCTTATGTCACCCCTCCACTTT.

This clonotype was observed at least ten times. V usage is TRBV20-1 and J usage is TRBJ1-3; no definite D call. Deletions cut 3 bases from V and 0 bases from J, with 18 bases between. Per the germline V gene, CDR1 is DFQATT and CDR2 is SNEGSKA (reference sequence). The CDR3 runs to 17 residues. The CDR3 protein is CSARGKPGSRSGNTIYF. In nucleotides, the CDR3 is TGCAGTGCTAGGGGGAAGCCCGGGAGCCGCTCTGGAAACACCATATATTTT.

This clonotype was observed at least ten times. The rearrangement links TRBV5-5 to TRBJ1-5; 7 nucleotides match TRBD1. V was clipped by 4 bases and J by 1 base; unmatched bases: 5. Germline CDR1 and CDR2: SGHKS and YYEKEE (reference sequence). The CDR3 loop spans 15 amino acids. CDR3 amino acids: CASSTGTVSNQPQHF. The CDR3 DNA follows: TGTGCCAGCAGCACCGGGACAGTGAGCAATCAGCCCCAGCATTTT.

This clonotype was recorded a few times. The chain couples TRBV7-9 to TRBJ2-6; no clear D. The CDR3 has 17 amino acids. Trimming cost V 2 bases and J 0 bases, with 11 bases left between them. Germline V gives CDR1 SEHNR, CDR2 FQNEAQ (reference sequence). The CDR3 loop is CASSLTRSLSGANVLTF. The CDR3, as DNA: TGTGCCAGCAGCTTAACAAGATCGCTCTCTGGGGCCAACGTCCTGACTTTC.